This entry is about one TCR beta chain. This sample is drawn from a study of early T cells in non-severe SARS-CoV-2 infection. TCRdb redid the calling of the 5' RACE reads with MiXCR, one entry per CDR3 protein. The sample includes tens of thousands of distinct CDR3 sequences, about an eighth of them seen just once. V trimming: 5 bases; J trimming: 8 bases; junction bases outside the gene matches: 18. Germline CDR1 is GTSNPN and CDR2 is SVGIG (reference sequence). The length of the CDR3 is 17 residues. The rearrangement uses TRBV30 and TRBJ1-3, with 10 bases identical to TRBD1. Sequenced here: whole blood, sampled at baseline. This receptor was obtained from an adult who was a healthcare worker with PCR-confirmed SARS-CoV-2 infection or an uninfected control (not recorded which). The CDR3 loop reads CAWGISNGQGGSDTIYF. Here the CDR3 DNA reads TGTGCCTGGGGAATTTCGAACGGACAGGGGGGTTCAGACACCATATATTTT.